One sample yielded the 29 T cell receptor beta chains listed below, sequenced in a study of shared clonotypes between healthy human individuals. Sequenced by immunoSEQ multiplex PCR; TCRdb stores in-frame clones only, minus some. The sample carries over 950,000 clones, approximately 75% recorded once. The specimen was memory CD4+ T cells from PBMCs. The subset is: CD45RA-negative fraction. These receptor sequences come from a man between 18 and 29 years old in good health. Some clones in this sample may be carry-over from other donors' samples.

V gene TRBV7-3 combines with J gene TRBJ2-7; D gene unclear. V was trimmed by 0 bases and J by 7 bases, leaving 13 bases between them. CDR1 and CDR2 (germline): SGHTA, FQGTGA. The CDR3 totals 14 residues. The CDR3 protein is CASSLTGASGEQYF. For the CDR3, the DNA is TGTGCCAGCAGCTTAACAGGTGCCTCGGGTGAGCAGTACTTC.

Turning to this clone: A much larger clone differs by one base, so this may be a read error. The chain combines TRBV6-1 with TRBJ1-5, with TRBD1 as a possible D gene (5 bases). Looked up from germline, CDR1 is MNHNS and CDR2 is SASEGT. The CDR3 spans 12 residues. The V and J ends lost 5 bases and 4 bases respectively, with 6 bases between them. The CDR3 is CASSWGNQPQHF. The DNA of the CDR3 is TGTGCCAGCAGTTGGGGGAATCAGCCCCAGCATTTT.

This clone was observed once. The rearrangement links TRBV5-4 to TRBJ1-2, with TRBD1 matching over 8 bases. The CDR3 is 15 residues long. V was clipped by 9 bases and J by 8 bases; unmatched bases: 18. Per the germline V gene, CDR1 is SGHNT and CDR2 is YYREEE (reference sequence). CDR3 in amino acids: CATSQGGADFGGYTF. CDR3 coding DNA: TGTGCCACCTCACAGGGGGGGGCCGATTTCGGGGGCTACACCTTC.

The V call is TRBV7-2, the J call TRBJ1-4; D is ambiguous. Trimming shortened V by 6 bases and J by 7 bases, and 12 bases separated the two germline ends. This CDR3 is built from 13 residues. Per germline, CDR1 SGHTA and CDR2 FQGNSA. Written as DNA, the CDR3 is TGTGCCAGCAGTAATCGGGCTTCTGAAAAACTGTTTTTT. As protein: CASSNRASEKLFF.

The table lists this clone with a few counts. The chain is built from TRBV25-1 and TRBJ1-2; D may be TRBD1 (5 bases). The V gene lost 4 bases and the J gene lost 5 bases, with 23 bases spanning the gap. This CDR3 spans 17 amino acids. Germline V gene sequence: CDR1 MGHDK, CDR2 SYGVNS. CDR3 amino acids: CASSGPLEDIGYYGYTF. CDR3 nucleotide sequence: TGTGCCAGCAGTGGTCCCCTCGAGGACATAGGGTATTATGGCTACACCTTC.

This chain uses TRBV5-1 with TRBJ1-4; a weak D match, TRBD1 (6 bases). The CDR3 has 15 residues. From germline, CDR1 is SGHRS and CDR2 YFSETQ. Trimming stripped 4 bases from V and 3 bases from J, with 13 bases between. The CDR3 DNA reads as TGCGCCAGCAGCCCCGAGGCAGGGGCTAATGAAAAACTGTTTTTT. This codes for CASSPEAGANEKLFF.

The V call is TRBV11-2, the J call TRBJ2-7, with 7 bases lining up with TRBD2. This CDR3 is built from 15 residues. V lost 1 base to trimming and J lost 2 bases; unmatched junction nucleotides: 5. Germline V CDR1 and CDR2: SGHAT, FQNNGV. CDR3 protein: CASSLATGGPYEQYF. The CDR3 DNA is TGTGCCAGCAGCTTAGCTACGGGAGGTCCCTACGAGCAGTACTTC.

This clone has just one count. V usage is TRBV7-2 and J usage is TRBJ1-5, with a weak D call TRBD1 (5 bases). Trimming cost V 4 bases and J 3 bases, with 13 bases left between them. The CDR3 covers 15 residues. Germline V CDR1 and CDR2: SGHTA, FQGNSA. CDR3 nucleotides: TGTGCCAGCAGCTGGGTTAGGGGTAACAATCAGCCCCAGCATTTT. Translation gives CASSWVRGNNQPQHF.

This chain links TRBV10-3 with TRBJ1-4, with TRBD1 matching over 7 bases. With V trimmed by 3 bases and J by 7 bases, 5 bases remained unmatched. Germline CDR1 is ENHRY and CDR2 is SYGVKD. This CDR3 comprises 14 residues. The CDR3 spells CAISDVQGGEKLFF. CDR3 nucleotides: TGTGCCATCAGTGATGTGCAGGGGGGTGAAAAACTGTTTTTT.

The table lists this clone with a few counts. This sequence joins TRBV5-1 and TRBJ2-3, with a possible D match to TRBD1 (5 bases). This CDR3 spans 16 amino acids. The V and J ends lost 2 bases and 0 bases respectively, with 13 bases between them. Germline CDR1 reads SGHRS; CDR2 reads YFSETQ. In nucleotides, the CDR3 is TGCGCCAGCAGCTTTGGTGGCCAGGGCAGCACAGATACGCAGTATTTT. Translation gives CASSFGGQGSTDTQYF.

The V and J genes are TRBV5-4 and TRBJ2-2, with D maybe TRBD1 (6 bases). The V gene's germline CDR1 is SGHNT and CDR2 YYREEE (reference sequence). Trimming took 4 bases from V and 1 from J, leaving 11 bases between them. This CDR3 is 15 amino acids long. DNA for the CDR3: TGTGCCAGCAGCCTACAGGGATTGAACACCGGGGAGCTGTTTTTT. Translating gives CASSLQGLNTGELFF.

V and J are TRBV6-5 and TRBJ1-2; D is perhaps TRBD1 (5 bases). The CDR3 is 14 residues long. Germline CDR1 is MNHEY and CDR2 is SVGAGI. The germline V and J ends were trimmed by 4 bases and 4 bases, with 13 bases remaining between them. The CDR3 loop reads CASSSSPDTYGYTF. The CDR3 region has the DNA TGTGCCAGCAGTTCCTCCCCGGACACCTATGGCTACACCTTC.

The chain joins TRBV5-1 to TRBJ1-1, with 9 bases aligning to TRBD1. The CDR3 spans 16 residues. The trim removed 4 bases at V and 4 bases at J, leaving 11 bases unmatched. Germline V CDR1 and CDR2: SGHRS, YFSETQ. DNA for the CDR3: TGCGCCAGCAGCCCAACCCCGGACAGGGGTTCCACTGAAGCTTTCTTT. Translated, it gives CASSPTPDRGSTEAFF.

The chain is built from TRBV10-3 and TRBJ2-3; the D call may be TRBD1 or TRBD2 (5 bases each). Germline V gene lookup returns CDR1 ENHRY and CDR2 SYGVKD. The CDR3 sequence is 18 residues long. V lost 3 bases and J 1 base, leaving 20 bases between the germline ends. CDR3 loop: CAISELLGRGVRTDTQYF. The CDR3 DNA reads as TGTGCCATCAGTGAACTCCTGGGTAGAGGGGTTCGCACAGATACGCAGTATTTT.

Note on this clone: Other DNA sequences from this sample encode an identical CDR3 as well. The CDR3 protein is CASSLAGDTEAFF. CDR3 DNA: TGCGCCAGCAGCTTGGCGGGTGACACTGAAGCTTTCTTT. The chain joins TRBV5-1 to TRBJ1-1; D not resolved. Trimming took off 0 bases at V and 3 bases at J, with 6 bases between the two ends. Germline values: CDR1 SGHRS, CDR2 YFSETQ. CDR3 size: 13 residues.

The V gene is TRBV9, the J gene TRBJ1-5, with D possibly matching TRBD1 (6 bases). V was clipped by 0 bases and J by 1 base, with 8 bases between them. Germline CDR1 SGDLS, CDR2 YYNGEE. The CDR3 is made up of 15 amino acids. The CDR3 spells CASSVDRESNQPQHF. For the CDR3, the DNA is TGTGCCAGCAGCGTAGACAGGGAGAGCAATCAGCCCCAGCATTTT.

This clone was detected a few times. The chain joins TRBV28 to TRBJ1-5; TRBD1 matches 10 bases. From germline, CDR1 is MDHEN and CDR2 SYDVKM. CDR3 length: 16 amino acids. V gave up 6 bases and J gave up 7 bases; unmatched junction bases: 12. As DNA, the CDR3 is TGTGCCAGCAGAACGGACAGGGGGTCGTTAGGACAGCCCCAGCATTTT. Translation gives CASRTDRGSLGQPQHF.

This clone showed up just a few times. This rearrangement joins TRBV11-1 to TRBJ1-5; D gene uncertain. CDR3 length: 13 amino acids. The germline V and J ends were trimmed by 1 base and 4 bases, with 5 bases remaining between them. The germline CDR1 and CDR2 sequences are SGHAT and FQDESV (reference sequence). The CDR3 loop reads CASSLERNQPQHF. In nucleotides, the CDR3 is TGTGCCAGCAGCTTAGAGAGGAATCAGCCCCAGCATTTT.

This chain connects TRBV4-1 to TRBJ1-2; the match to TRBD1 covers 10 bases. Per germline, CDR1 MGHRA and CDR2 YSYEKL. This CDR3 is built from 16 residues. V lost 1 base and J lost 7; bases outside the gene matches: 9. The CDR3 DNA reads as TGCGCCAGCAGCCAAGCCGCGGGACAGGGGAGAGGTGGCTACACCTTC. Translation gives CASSQAAGQGRGGYTF.

CDR3 protein: CASSAPGARGLNEGYTF. The CDR3 DNA reads as TGTGCCAGCAGTGCCCCTGGGGCGAGGGGGCTAAACGAAGGCTACACCTTC. J is TRBJ1-2 and V is TRBV25-1; the match to TRBD1 covers 7 bases. Unmatched junction bases numbered 19, after V lost 4 bases and J lost 8 bases. In germline, CDR1 is MGHDK, CDR2 SYGVNS. The CDR3 runs 17 residues.

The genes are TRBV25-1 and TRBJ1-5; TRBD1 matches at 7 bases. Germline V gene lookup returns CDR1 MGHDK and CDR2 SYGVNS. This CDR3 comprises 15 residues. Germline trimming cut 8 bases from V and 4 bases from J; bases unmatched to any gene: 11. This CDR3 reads CASGPDRDGNQPQHF. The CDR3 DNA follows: TGTGCCAGCGGCCCCGACAGGGACGGGAATCAGCCCCAGCATTTT.

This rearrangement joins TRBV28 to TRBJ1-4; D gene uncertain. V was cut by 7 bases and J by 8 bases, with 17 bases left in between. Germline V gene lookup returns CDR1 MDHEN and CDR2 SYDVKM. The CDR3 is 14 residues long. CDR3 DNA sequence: TGTGCCAGCACCGAGAGGGTAATAGGAGAAAAACTGTTTTTT. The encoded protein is CASTERVIGEKLFF.

As DNA, the CDR3 is TGTGCCAGCAGCTTTTTCAAGACTAGCGGAGTAACAGATACGCAGTATTTT. Translating gives CASSFFKTSGVTDTQYF. The gene calls are TRBV11-1 and TRBJ2-3, with 9 bases lining up with TRBD2. J gave up 3 bases and V 3 bases, and 10 bases lay outside the gene matches. The CDR3 loop spans 17 amino acids. Germline-derived CDR1 and CDR2 are SGHAT and FQDESV (reference sequence).

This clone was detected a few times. The CDR3 spells CASSLRGTRDGYTF. CDR3 DNA sequence: TGTGCCAGCAGTCTCCGGGGGACCCGGGATGGCTACACCTTC. The V and J genes are TRBV7-2 and TRBJ1-2; D might be TRBD1 (5 bases). V was clipped by 6 bases and J by 6 bases, with 17 bases between them. Per the germline V gene, CDR1 is SGHTA and CDR2 is FQGNSA. The CDR3 covers 14 residues.

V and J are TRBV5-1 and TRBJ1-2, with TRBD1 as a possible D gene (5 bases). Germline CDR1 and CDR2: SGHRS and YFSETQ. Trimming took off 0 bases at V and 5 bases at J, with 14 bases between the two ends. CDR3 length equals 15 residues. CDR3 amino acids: CASSLGSVAGYGYTF. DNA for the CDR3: TGCGCCAGCAGCTTGGGGTCGGTGGCAGGGTATGGCTACACCTTC.

In DNA form, the CDR3 reads TGTGCCAGCAGTTTTAACAGAGGTCATGGCTACACCTTC. This translates into CASSFNRGHGYTF. J is TRBJ1-2 and V is TRBV27; D is unresolved. The CDR3 extends over 13 amino acids. The germline CDR1 and CDR2 sequences are MNHEY and SMNVEV (reference sequence). The V end lost 3 bases, the J end lost 6 bases, and 11 bases lay between the germline ends.

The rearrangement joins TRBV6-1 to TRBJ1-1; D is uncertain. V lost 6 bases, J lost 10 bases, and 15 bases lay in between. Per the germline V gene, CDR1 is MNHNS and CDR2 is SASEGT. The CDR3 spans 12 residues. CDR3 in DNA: TGTGCCAGCAGGGATGGACGGTGGAGAGCTTTCTTT. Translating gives CASRDGRWRAFF.

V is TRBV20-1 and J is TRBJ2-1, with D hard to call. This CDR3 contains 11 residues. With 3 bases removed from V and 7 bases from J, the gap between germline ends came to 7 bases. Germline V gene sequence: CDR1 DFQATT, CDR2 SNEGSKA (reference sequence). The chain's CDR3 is CSASGPNEQFF. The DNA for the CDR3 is TGCAGTGCTAGCGGTCCAAATGAGCAGTTCTTC.

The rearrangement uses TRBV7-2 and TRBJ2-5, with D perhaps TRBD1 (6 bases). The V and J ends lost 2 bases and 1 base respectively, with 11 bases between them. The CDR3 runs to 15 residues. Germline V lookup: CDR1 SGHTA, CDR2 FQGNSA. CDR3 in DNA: TGTGCCAGCAGCTTATTCCGGGACACCCAAGAGACCCAGTACTTC. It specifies CASSLFRDTQETQYF.